Reported below is one T cell receptor (beta chain). Its antigen remains unidentified. No base quality information exists; no much larger clone differs at one position. This sample was taken from a study of T cell clones after liver transplantation (dated by TCRdb to the late 2010s). The study in broad terms: The samples were obtained from ITN030ST, a randomized trial that attempted immunosuppression withdrawal within 2 years after liver transplantation. Donor-reactive T cell clones were identified by TCRbeta sequencing after a pre-transplant mixed lymphocyte reaction and then tracked in post-transplant blood. Third party-reactive TCRbeta sequences were also identified from pre-transplant MLRs to serve as an antigen-independent comparator for donor-reactive sequences. Three of the eight recipients were HCV-positive; the others were transplanted for non-autoimmune, non-viral indications. Until randomization at 12-24 months post-transplant, subjects were given standard immunosuppression, with no induction therapy. Tolerance meant complete immunosuppression withdrawal for at least one year without liver enzymes rising beyond twice the upper limit of normal. Blood samples were collected pre-transplant, pre-randomization before withdrawal, and post-randomization after either complete withdrawal or failed withdrawal. The study cohort included 8 liver transplant recipients, of whom 3 were classified as tolerant and 5 as non-tolerant.

What the research found in general, with its limitations: Donor-reactive sequences decreased more than third party-reactive sequences, which suggests partial antigen-specific deletion that was not related to withdrawal success. Without allograft tissue specimens, donor-reactive T cells may have migrated into the graft rather than being deleted. In 5 of 8 subjects, regardless of tolerance or HCV status, circulating donor-reactive CD4 TCRbeta sequences dropped significantly post-transplant. The conclusions were considered preliminary, being limited by small, heterogeneous patient numbers and non-standardized post-transplant time points. Low numbers of available donor cells limited the measurable donor-reactive repertoire in a couple of subjects. Once repertoire turnover was taken into account, donor-reactive detection showed a significant reduction for CD4 in 7 of 8 subjects and for CD8 in 8 of 8.

High-throughput TCRbeta CDR3 sequencing of frozen genomic DNA was performed by immunoSEQ, including PCR amplification, mapping, bias correction and internal controls. Under the source paper's analysis protocol: Only productive rearrangements were retained, with each unique TCRbeta sequence defined by its CDR3 nucleotide sequence together with its V and J gene. Donor-reactive sequences required at least 5-fold expansion in CFSE-low cells versus unstimulated pre-transplant cells and at least 0.01% frequency. Minimum frequency thresholds were set for each subject on the basis of the unstimulated sample with the lowest template count, so that a detection power of at least 90% was ensured. Jensen-Shannon divergence between the top 1000 TCRbeta sequences after and before transplant was used to measure repertoire turnover. Two-sided Fisher's exact tests were used to test for changes in how often donor-reactive sequences were detected. Drawn from immuneACCESS, this table holds only the in-frame rearrangements with V and J called that TCRdb kept. Clones are partly lost; checked studies trace under half to an unresolved V gene and leave the rest unexplained. Clone size and V and J calls were adopted from that table, with D and trimming inferred from the DNA. This sample is represented by tens of thousands of clones; about 82% of them were singletons. Clones ranked in the top ten supply about 0.52% of the sample.

Thawed unstimulated PBMCs were stained for CD3, CD4 and CD8 and FACS-sorted into CD3+CD4+ and CD3+CD8+ populations. Each of the 8 studied subjects was randomized to immunosuppression withdrawal. The Qiagen DNeasy Blood and Tissue Kit was used for isolation of genomic DNA. Trimmed from V: 6 bases; trimmed from J: 5 bases; junction bases lacking a gene match: 6. CDR1 and CDR2, looked up from the germline V gene, are SGHRS and YFSETQ. The CDR3 measures 14 amino acids from cysteine to phenylalanine. CDR3 DNA is the only sequence kept; it has 42 bases, read in frame from the first base. The receptor was derived from a human patient who received a liver transplant. Once a transplant has taken place, some T cells may be donor derived. Sequences were derived from CD4+ T cells from blood, sampled 45 to 46 months after liver transplant. The V gene is TRBV5-1 and the J gene is TRBJ2-1; 9 central bases correspond to TRBD2. Here is the DNA: TGCGCCAGCACCGAGGGACTAGCTGACAATGAGCAGTTCTTC. It specifies CASTEGLADNEQFF.